A single sample gave rise to the 26 T cell receptor beta chains below, sequenced in a study of OX40 agonist ivuxolimab in advanced cancers. The protocol was immunoSEQ multiplex PCR, while the TCRdb copy is restricted to in-frame clones and leaves out a portion. The sample has more than 50,000 clones, around 93% seen once. The sample was CD4+ or CD8+ T cells sorted from blood, taken in a trial of the OX40 agonist ivuxolimab. The source of these receptors is an adult with an advanced solid tumor such as melanoma, head and neck, liver or kidney cancer.

This rearrangement joins TRBV30 to TRBJ1-2, with no clear D. V lost 0 bases, J lost 4 bases, and 9 bases lay in between. Per the germline V gene, CDR1 is GTSNPN and CDR2 is SVGIG (reference sequence). CDR3 size: 13 residues. The CDR3 protein is CAWSVGGIYGYTF. CDR3 coding DNA: TGTGCCTGGAGTGTTGGAGGGATCTATGGCTACACCTTC.

The CDR3 region is CASSLVVGRGPGTEAFF. For the CDR3, the DNA is TGTGCCAGCAGCTTAGTCGTTGGCAGGGGGCCGGGCACTGAAGCTTTCTTT. The rearrangement uses TRBV7-9 and TRBJ1-1; 8 nucleotides line up with TRBD1. Per the germline V gene, CDR1 is SEHNR and CDR2 is FQNEAQ (reference sequence). This CDR3 contains 17 residues. The J segment lost 4 bases and the V segment lost 1 base, leaving 11 bases of the junction unmatched.

The chain couples TRBV5-5 to TRBJ1-2; possibly TRBD1 for D (6 bases). The CDR3 spans 14 residues. Trimming removed 0 bases at V and 8 bases at J, with 14 bases between. Germline V gives CDR1 SGHKS, CDR2 YYEKEE (reference sequence). This CDR3 is CASSLVVPGEGYTF. CDR3 DNA: TGTGCCAGCAGCTTGGTAGTCCCAGGGGAGGGCTACACCTTC. The whole variable domain, remainder taken from reference TRBV5-5 and TRBJ1-2, is DAGVTQSPTHLIKTRGQQVTLRCSPISGHKSVSWYQQVLGQGPQFIFQYYEKEERGRGNFPDRFSARQFPNYSSELNVNALLLGDSALYLCASSLVVPGEGYTFGSGTRLTVV.

The rearrangement uses TRBV2 and TRBJ2-7; 9 bases match TRBD2. Germline V gives CDR1 SNHLY, CDR2 FYNNEI. The length of the CDR3 is 19 residues. V lost 6 bases to trimming and J lost 2 bases; unmatched junction nucleotides: 20. The CDR3 sequence is CASSGTSSPIAPLTYEQYF. CDR3 in DNA: TGTGCCAGCAGCGGGACTAGCTCCCCTATCGCCCCTCTTACCTACGAGCAGTACTTC.

Written as DNA, the CDR3 is TGTGCCAGCAGTTTCTCACGGAGCCTTGAAGCTTTCTTT. Translated, it gives CASSFSRSLEAFF. The chain uses TRBV28 and TRBJ1-1; D gene unclear. With 3 bases removed from V and 7 bases from J, the gap between germline ends came to 12 bases. The CDR3 is 13 residues long. Germline V CDR1 and CDR2: MDHEN, SYDVKM.

The V and J genes are TRBV11-2 and TRBJ2-7, with 8 bases lining up with TRBD1. CDR1 and CDR2 (germline): SGHAT, FQNNGV. V gave up 5 bases and J gave up 3 bases; unmatched junction bases: 3. The CDR3 has 13 residues. CDR3 residues: CASSPGGNYEQYF. For the CDR3, the DNA is TGTGCCAGCAGCCCAGGGGGCAACTACGAGCAGTACTTC.

The rearrangement joins TRBV28 to TRBJ2-7, with 8 bases aligning to TRBD1. The V segment lost 4 bases and the J segment 0 bases; nucleotides outside the gene matches: 17. The CDR3 runs to 19 residues. Germline CDR1 MDHEN, CDR2 SYDVKM. CDR3 in amino acids: CASSSLHPLATGGSYEQYF. In nucleotides, the CDR3 is TGTGCCAGCAGTTCTCTTCACCCTTTGGCAACAGGGGGCTCCTACGAGCAGTACTTC.

The rearrangement joins TRBV7-2 to TRBJ2-7; D remains ambiguous. This CDR3 region has 12 residues. V lost 3 bases, J lost 3 bases, and 6 bases lay in between. Germline loops: CDR1 SGHTA, CDR2 FQGNSA. The chain's CDR3 is CASSFSSYEQYF. In DNA, the CDR3 is TGTGCCAGCAGCTTTAGTAGCTACGAGCAGTACTTC. Supplemented by reference TRBV7-2 and TRBJ2-7, the full variable domain reads GAGVSQSPSNKVTEKGKDVELRCDPISGHTALYWYRQSLGQGLEFLIYFQGNSAPDKSGLPSDRFSAERTGGSVSTLTIQRTQQEDSAVYLCASSFSSYEQYFGPGTRLTVT.

CDR3 protein: CASSETPLGGSTDTQYF. For the CDR3, the DNA is TGTGCCAGCAGCGAGACCCCGCTAGGAGGGAGCACAGATACGCAGTATTTT. The chain employs TRBV9 and TRBJ2-3; D is perhaps TRBD2 (6 bases). The CDR3 consists of 17 residues. The V gene lost 3 bases and the J gene lost 0 bases, with 17 bases spanning the gap. Looked up from germline, CDR1 is SGDLS and CDR2 is YYNGEE.

The chain joins TRBV6-5 to TRBJ2-3; TRBD2 is a possible D gene (5 bases). The length of the CDR3 is 14 residues. CDR1 MNHEY and CDR2 SVGAGI come from the germline V gene. The germline V and J ends were trimmed by 8 bases and 2 bases, with 14 bases remaining between them. This CDR3 reads CASLPAGHTDTQYF. CDR3 coding DNA: TGTGCCAGCCTTCCCGCGGGCCACACAGATACGCAGTATTTT.

The J gene is TRBJ2-5, the V gene TRBV14; 7 positions match TRBD1. CDR3 length equals 16 residues. Losses at the gene ends were 4 bases for V and 7 bases for J; bases not matched to a gene: 15. In germline, CDR1 is SGHDN, CDR2 FVKESK. CDR3 sequence reads: CASSLHPGTAEGTQYF. CDR3 in DNA: TGTGCCAGCAGCCTCCATCCAGGGACAGCCGAGGGGACCCAGTACTTC.

The chain carries TRBV5-6 and TRBJ2-5, with no clear D. The germline gives CDR1 SGHDT, CDR2 YYEEEE. V shed 2 bases and J shed 4 bases, with 6 bases lying between them. The CDR3 consists of 12 residues. The CDR3 coding sequence is TGTGCCAGCAGCTTCCCGGGAGAGACCCAGTACTTC. This sequence encodes CASSFPGETQYF. Full variable domain (rest looked up from reference TRBV5-6 and TRBJ2-5): DAGVTQSPTHLIKTRGQQVTLRCSPKSGHDTVSWYQQALGQGPQFIFQYYEEEERQRGNFPDRFSGHQFPNYSSELNVNALLLGDSALYLCASSFPGETQYFGPGTRLLVL.

J is TRBJ2-3 and V is TRBV13, with unresolved D. Trimming pared 5 bases from V and 0 bases from J, leaving 9 bases between. This CDR3 spans 14 amino acids. Germline V lookup: CDR1 PRHDT, CDR2 FYEKMQ (reference sequence). CDR3 amino acids: CASSGDTSTDTQYF. DNA for the CDR3: TGTGCCAGCAGCGGCGACACAAGCACAGATACGCAGTATTTT. Using reference TRBV13 and TRBJ2-3 for the parts outside the CDR3, the full variable domain is AAGVIQSPRHLIKEKRETATLKCYPIPRHDTVYWYQQGPGQDPQFLISFYEKMQSDKGSIPDRFSAQQFSDYHSELNMSSLELGDSALYFCASSGDTSTDTQYFGPGTRLTVL.

The genes are TRBV4-1 and TRBJ2-7; 10 bases line up with TRBD1. CDR3 length: 16 residues. V shed 1 base and J 6 bases; nucleotides not matched to a gene: 9. CDR1 MGHRA and CDR2 YSYEKL come from the germline V gene. The CDR3 reads CASSQGPGTGVREQYF. CDR3 in DNA: TGCGCCAGCAGCCAAGGTCCCGGGACAGGGGTTCGCGAGCAGTACTTC.

V gene TRBV5-6 combines with J gene TRBJ1-5; D gene ambiguous. Germline V gives CDR1 SGHDT, CDR2 YYEEEE. There are 15 residues in the CDR3. The V end lost 0 bases, the J end lost 2 bases, and 9 bases lay between the germline ends. CDR3 coding DNA: TGTGCCAGCAGCTTGGGTTTCTGGGGCAATCAGCCCCAGCATTTT. It yields the protein CASSLGFWGNQPQHF.

This chain joins TRBV7-9 and TRBJ2-1; D is ambiguous. This CDR3 spans 15 amino acids. Germline loops: CDR1 SEHNR, CDR2 FQNEAQ (reference sequence). V lost 5 bases, J lost 4 bases, and 15 bases lay in between. CDR3 region: CASSPLLGSYNEQFF. DNA of the CDR3: TGTGCCAGCAGCCCTCTCCTAGGGTCTTACAATGAGCAGTTCTTC. Full variable domain (missing parts from reference TRBV7-9 and TRBJ2-1): DTGVSQNPRHKITKRGQNVTFRCDPISEHNRLYWYRQTLGQGPEFLTYFQNEAQLEKSRLLSDRFSAERPKGSFSTLEIQRTEQGDSAMYLCASSPLLGSYNEQFFGPGTRLTVL.

The DNA of the CDR3 is TGTGCCAGCAGCTTTGTTTCCGAGGTTCTCAGGGGCTACACCTTC. Translated: CASSFVSEVLRGYTF. V usage is TRBV5-6 and J usage is TRBJ1-2; the D is unclear. CDR1 is SGHDT and CDR2 is YYEEEE in the germline V gene. CDR3 size: 15 residues. The V end was cut by 2 bases, the J end by 8 bases, with 19 bases between.

The chain uses TRBV27 and TRBJ1-1; no reliable D call. The CDR3 length is 13 residues. In germline, CDR1 is MNHEY, CDR2 SMNVEV (reference sequence). The V end lost 5 bases, the J end lost 0 bases, and 7 bases lay between the germline ends. CDR3 amino acids: CASSGIMNTEAFF. In DNA, the CDR3 is TGTGCCAGCAGTGGAATTATGAACACTGAAGCTTTCTTT.

This clone appeared a single time. The rearrangement uses TRBV9 and TRBJ2-7; D is uncertain. Germline assignment: CDR1 SGDLS and CDR2 YYNGEE. This CDR3 contains 12 residues. V lost 4 bases, J lost 2 bases, and 7 bases lay in between. CDR3 protein: CASSKWAYEQYF. CDR3 sequence (DNA): TGTGCCAGCAGCAAATGGGCCTACGAGCAGTACTTC.

On this clone: The germline gene is not matched at one end of the junction; a read error may be the cause. Written as DNA, the CDR3 is TGTGCCAACAGCCCAGGTTTGGCGGCCATGAACACTGAAGCTTTCTTT. Encoded protein: CANSPGLAAMNTEAFF. This chain connects TRBV7-2 to TRBJ1-1; D not certain. The CDR3 loop spans 16 amino acids. Germline values: CDR1 SGHTA, CDR2 FQGNSA.

The V and J genes are TRBV29-1 and TRBJ1-1; D is undetermined. The V gene lost 4 bases and the J gene lost 0 bases, with 3 bases spanning the gap. Germline assignment: CDR1 SQVTM and CDR2 ANQGSEA. The CDR3 length is 11 residues. CDR3 nucleotide sequence: TGCAGCGTTGGGGTGAACACTGAAGCTTTCTTT. It specifies CSVGVNTEAFF.

V and J are TRBV7-8 and TRBJ2-3; 10 positions match TRBD2. CDR1 and CDR2 (germline): SGHVS, FQNEAQ. V lost 5 bases, J lost 2 bases, and 7 bases stayed unmatched. The CDR3 has 16 residues. The CDR3 loop is CASSPRLAGLTDTQYF. Written as DNA, the CDR3 is TGTGCCAGCAGCCCAAGACTAGCGGGTCTCACAGATACGCAGTATTTT.

V gene TRBV14 combines with J gene TRBJ2-7; D tentatively fits TRBD1 or TRBD2 (5 bases each). CDR1 and CDR2 from the germline V gene are SGHDN and FVKESK. The ends were cut back, 4 bases at V and 3 bases at J, with 13 bases in the middle. The CDR3 totals 14 residues. The CDR3, as DNA: TGTGCCAGCAGCCGCACGGGACGGGACTACGAGCAGTACTTC. Translated: CASSRTGRDYEQYF. Complete variable domain (other parts from reference TRBV14 and TRBJ2-7): EAGVTQFPSHSVIEKGQTVTLRCDPISGHDNLYWYRRVMGKEIKFLLHFVKESKQDESGMPNNRFLAERTGGTYSTLKVQPAELEDSGVYFCASSRTGRDYEQYFGPGTRLTVT.

The chain couples TRBV29-1 to TRBJ1-4; TRBD1 aligns across 8 bases. The trim removed 7 bases at V and 2 bases at J, leaving 6 bases unmatched. Germline V gene data show CDR1 as SQVTM and CDR2 as ANQGSEA. CDR3 length: 14 residues. The CDR3 here is CSGRTGWTNEKLFF. In nucleotides, the CDR3 is TGCAGCGGACGGACAGGGTGGACTAATGAAAAACTGTTTTTT.

V is TRBV13 and J is TRBJ2-3; 8 positions agree with TRBD2. The CDR3 consists of 16 residues. CDR1 is PRHDT, CDR2 FYEKMQ, per germline (reference sequence). With V trimmed by 5 bases and J by 4 bases, 11 bases remained unmatched. CDR3 sequence: CASSAGAGVGADTQYF. The CDR3 bases are TGTGCCAGCAGCGCCGGAGCGGGAGTCGGCGCAGATACGCAGTATTTT.

This chain links TRBV5-6 with TRBJ2-5; the match to TRBD1 covers 8 bases. Unmatched junction bases numbered 9, after V lost 2 bases and J lost 0 bases. There are 17 residues in the CDR3. Looked up from germline, CDR1 is SGHDT and CDR2 is YYEEEE. Here the CDR3 reads CASSLRQGLLYQETQYF. CDR3 DNA sequence: TGTGCCAGCAGCTTAAGACAGGGGCTTCTGTACCAAGAGACCCAGTACTTC. Supplemented by reference TRBV5-6 and TRBJ2-5, the full variable domain reads DAGVTQSPTHLIKTRGQQVTLRCSPKSGHDTVSWYQQALGQGPQFIFQYYEEEERQRGNFPDRFSGHQFPNYSSELNVNALLLGDSALYLCASSLRQGLLYQETQYFGPGTRLLVL.